One and the same sample provided the 21 T cell receptor beta chains below, sequenced in a study of OX40 agonist ivuxolimab in advanced cancers. TCRdb's copy holds only in-frame clones and misses some; the assay was immunoSEQ multiplex PCR. The sample has about 70,000 clones, just over 85% seen once. Sequenced material: CD4+ or CD8+ T cells sorted from blood, taken in a trial of the OX40 agonist ivuxolimab. These receptors all stem from an adult with an advanced solid tumor such as melanoma, head and neck, liver or kidney cancer.

The chain carries TRBV5-1 and TRBJ1-2; 10 bases are shared with TRBD1. From germline, CDR1 is SGHRS and CDR2 YFSETQ. Losses at the gene ends were 0 bases for V and 7 bases for J; bases not matched to a gene: 0. The CDR3 covers 13 residues. Written as DNA, the CDR3 is TGCGCCAGCAGCTTGGGGGACAGGGGTGGCTACACCTTC. Translated: CASSLGDRGGYTF.

This clone was recorded only once. The chain combines TRBV28 with TRBJ1-6, with D possibly being TRBD1 (6 bases). Germline V CDR1 and CDR2: MDHEN, SYDVKM. Deletions cut 7 bases from V and 9 bases from J, with 22 bases between. The CDR3 is 16 residues long. In DNA form, the CDR3 reads TGTGCCAGCACCCTCCTACAGGGCTCGGATTTTTCACCCCTCCACTTT. Amino acids: CASTLLQGSDFSPLHF.

The chain recombines TRBV6-1 with TRBJ2-7; 9 bases are shared with TRBD1. The ends lost 6 bases at V and 2 bases at J; junction bases unmatched: 8. Looked up from germline, CDR1 is MNHNS and CDR2 is SASEGT. The CDR3 has 15 residues. This CDR3 is CASSDYWTGAYEQYF. The CDR3 DNA reads as TGTGCCAGCAGCGATTATTGGACAGGGGCCTACGAGCAGTACTTC.

This chain uses TRBV2 with TRBJ1-5, with 10 bases fitting TRBD1. Germline trimming cut 7 bases from V and 7 bases from J; bases unmatched to any gene: 10. This CDR3 spans 15 amino acids. CDR1 and CDR2 (germline): SNHLY, FYNNEI. The chain's CDR3 is CASMIGQGVGQPQHF. CDR3 nucleotides: TGTGCCAGCATGATCGGACAGGGGGTCGGACAGCCCCAGCATTTT.

This rearrangement joins TRBV11-3 to TRBJ2-3; either TRBD1 or TRBD2 may supply D (5 bases each). CDR3 length: 17 residues. V was pared by 1 base and J by 0 bases, with 14 bases between. Germline V lookup: CDR1 SGHNT, CDR2 YENEEA. As DNA, the CDR3 is TGTGCCAGCAGCTTAGGGTCCCTAGCAGGGAGCACAGATACGCAGTATTTT. Amino acids: CASSLGSLAGSTDTQYF.

This chain connects TRBV7-3 to TRBJ2-3; TRBD2 matches at 8 bases. The J segment lost 2 bases and the V segment lost 4 bases, leaving 5 bases of the junction unmatched. The CDR3 consists of 15 residues. Germline CDR1 and CDR2: SGHTA and FQGTGA. In DNA, the CDR3 is TGTGCCAGCAGCTACGGGGGGGCCCTCACAGATACGCAGTATTTT. It translates to CASSYGGALTDTQYF. Using reference TRBV7-3 and TRBJ2-3 for the parts outside the CDR3, the full variable domain is GAGVSQTPSNKVTEKGKYVELRCDPISGHTALYWYRQSLGQGPEFLIYFQGTGAADDSGLPNDRFFAVRPEGSVSTLKIQRTERGDSAVYLCASSYGGALTDTQYFGPGTRLTVL.

The chain recombines TRBV6-1 with TRBJ1-4; a possible D gene is TRBD1 (5 bases). Germline values: CDR1 MNHNS, CDR2 SASEGT. The CDR3 contains 15 residues. The V and J ends lost 6 bases and 0 bases respectively, with 11 bases between them. DNA for the CDR3: TGTGCCAGCAGGATCACAGGAGCAACTAATGAAAAACTGTTTTTT. Amino acids: CASRITGATNEKLFF.

The sample holds one count of this clone. The chain carries TRBV6-4 and TRBJ2-1, with TRBD1 identical over 9 bases. The germline CDR1 and CDR2 sequences are MRHNA and SNTAGT. The CDR3 is 14 amino acids. J was trimmed by 10 bases and V by 3 bases; bases with no gene match: 7. This CDR3 reads CASSDDRGVGEQFF. Here the CDR3 DNA reads TGTGCCAGCAGTGATGACAGGGGGGTGGGCGAGCAGTTCTTC.

J is TRBJ1-5 and V is TRBV19; 12 nucleotides line up with TRBD1. Trimming removed 7 bases from V and 6 bases from J; junction bases left unmatched: 7. Per the germline V gene, CDR1 is LNHDA and CDR2 is SQIVND (reference sequence). CDR3 size: 15 residues. The CDR3: CASTAAGQGAQPQHF. DNA for the CDR3: TGTGCCAGTACCGCGGCGGGACAGGGGGCTCAGCCCCAGCATTTT.

V and J are TRBV4-1 and TRBJ1-2, with D uncertain. The CDR3 has 15 amino acids. Per germline, CDR1 MGHRA and CDR2 YSYEKL. V dropped 0 bases and J dropped 4 bases, with 12 bases sitting between them. This CDR3 is CASSQDRRQSYGYTF. Written as DNA, the CDR3 is TGCGCCAGCAGCCAAGATAGAAGGCAGTCCTATGGCTACACCTTC.

This chain joins TRBV19 and TRBJ1-1, with a tentative D call TRBD1 (6 bases). This CDR3 comprises 15 residues. V lost 6 bases and J lost 0, with 14 bases in between. The germline gives CDR1 LNHDA, CDR2 SQIVND (reference sequence). CDR3 DNA: TGTGCCAGTAGCCTGGACAGCCTGATGAACACTGAAGCTTTCTTT. Protein: CASSLDSLMNTEAFF.

The rearrangement uses TRBV4-1 and TRBJ1-3, with 7 bases lining up with TRBD1. The CDR3 has 18 amino acids. CDR1 is MGHRA and CDR2 is YSYEKL in the germline V gene. Trimming cost V 1 base and J 1 base; bases outside gene matches: 10. The CDR3 region has the DNA TGCGCCAGCAGCCAAGGAGGGTACAGGGGACTTTCTGGAAACACCATATATTTT. Amino acids: CASSQGGYRGLSGNTIYF.

This clone was seen only a few times. This chain uses TRBV29-1 with TRBJ1-1, with D unresolved. V was pared by 5 bases and J by 1 base, with 11 bases between. The length of the CDR3 is 13 residues. Looked up from germline, CDR1 is SQVTM and CDR2 is ANQGSEA. The CDR3 sequence: CSVYEGANTEAFF. In DNA, the CDR3 is TGCAGCGTTTACGAGGGTGCGAACACTGAAGCTTTCTTT.

The chain carries TRBV29-1 and TRBJ2-7; D not resolved. Germline CDR1 reads SQVTM; CDR2 reads ANQGSEA. CDR3 length equals 14 residues. The V gene lost 6 bases and the J gene lost 0 bases, with 15 bases spanning the gap. CDR3 region: CSVARRQSSYEQYF. The CDR3, as DNA: TGCAGCGTAGCCCGGCGGCAGAGCTCCTACGAGCAGTACTTC.

This rearrangement joins TRBV2 to TRBJ2-4; D uncertain. Per germline, CDR1 SNHLY and CDR2 FYNNEI. There are 14 residues in the CDR3. Trimming removed 2 bases from V and 1 base from J, with 6 bases in between. CDR3 sequence reads: CASSELGAKNIQYF. CDR3 bases: TGTGCCAGCAGTGAATTGGGGGCCAAAAACATTCAGTACTTC.

The chain carries TRBV13 and TRBJ2-3; 9 nucleotides align to TRBD2. V lost 5 bases to trimming and J lost 5 bases; unmatched junction nucleotides: 8. This CDR3 spans 15 amino acids. Germline loops: CDR1 PRHDT, CDR2 FYEKMQ (reference sequence). Written as DNA, the CDR3 is TGTGCCAGCAGCCCAGGGGGGACTAGCCTAGATACGCAGTATTTT. It is translated as CASSPGGTSLDTQYF.

The chain is built from TRBV28 and TRBJ2-2; unclear D gene. V was shortened by 10 bases and J by 4 bases, with 10 bases between the two germline ends. The CDR3 has 12 residues. Germline V gene sequence: CDR1 MDHEN, CDR2 SYDVKM. CDR3 region: CANGLSTGELFF. The CDR3 DNA reads TGTGCCAACGGGTTAAGCACCGGGGAGCTGTTTTTT.

The V and J genes are TRBV4-2 and TRBJ1-1; no definite D call. The ends were cut back, 4 bases at V and 1 base at J, with 4 bases in the middle. The CDR3 is 12 residues long. Germline V lookup: CDR1 LGHNA, CDR2 YNFKEQ. In nucleotides, the CDR3 is TGTGCCAGCAGCCCAGGGAACACTGAAGCTTTCTTT. It is translated as CASSPGNTEAFF.

V and J are TRBV29-1 and TRBJ2-7; D ambiguous. The V gene's germline CDR1 is SQVTM and CDR2 ANQGSEA. The V and J ends lost 1 base and 6 bases respectively, with 10 bases between them. The CDR3 covers 12 residues. The chain's CDR3 is CSVEAVSSEQYF. The CDR3, as DNA: TGCAGCGTTGAAGCTGTTAGCTCCGAGCAGTACTTC.

This chain uses TRBV11-2 with TRBJ2-7, with D hard to call. The germline gives CDR1 SGHAT, CDR2 FQNNGV. Trimming pared 1 base from V and 0 bases from J, leaving 13 bases between. The CDR3 is 16 residues long. In DNA form, the CDR3 reads TGTGCCAGCAGCTTAGTGTACAGCTCCCCCTCCTACGAGCAGTACTTC. Residues: CASSLVYSSPSYEQYF.

The rearrangement links TRBV19 to TRBJ2-3; 8 bases match TRBD1. The junction had 5 bases not matched to a gene; V was cut back by 6 bases and J by 3 bases. Germline CDR1 and CDR2: LNHDA and SQIVND (reference sequence). There are 14 residues in the CDR3. The CDR3 nucleotides are TGTGCCAGTAGCGACAGGGGTTCAACAGATACGCAGTATTTT. Translation gives CASSDRGSTDTQYF. Variable domain in full (rest from reference TRBV19 and TRBJ2-3): DGGITQSPKYLFRKEGQNVTLSCEQNLNHDAMYWYRQDPGQGLRLIYYSQIVNDFQKGDIAEGYSVSREKKESFPLTVTSAQKNPTAFYLCASSDRGSTDTQYFGPGTRLTVL.